These T cell receptor beta chains were read from a single sample in a study of blood T cell repertoires in COVID-19. Some clones are missing from TCRdb's copy, which holds only in-frame ones; the method was immunoSEQ multiplex PCR. The sample lists more than 250,000 clones, around 87% occurring once. What was sequenced was peripheral blood. Receptors were obtained from a man aged 50 to 59 with active or convalescent COVID-19. Both conserved end residues are part of each CDR3. A D gene is named only where the DNA matches it firmly.

d_call	j_call	v_call	cdr3_nt	cdr3_aa
TRBD1	TRBJ1-1	TRBV4-1	TGCGCCAGCAGCCAAGTCGTTAGGGGGCGGAGGAACACTGAAGCTTTCTTT	CASSQVVRGRRNTEAFF
-	TRBJ2-3	TRBV11-2	TGTGCCAGCAGCTTAGACGGGAGCACAGATACGCAGTATTTT	CASSLDGSTDTQYF
-	TRBJ2-4	TRBV30	TGTGCCTGGGGCAGGGGAGAGAACATTCAGTACTTC	CAWGRGENIQYF
-	TRBJ2-5	TRBV30	TGTGCCTGGAGTGTCTGGGGGGACCAAGAGACCCAGTACTTC	CAWSVWGDQETQYF
TRBD2	TRBJ2-7	TRBV3-1/TRBV3-2	TGTGCCAGCAGCCAAGGGGAGCGGGGGCGCTCCTACGAGCAGTACTTC	CASSQGERGRSYEQYF
TRBD2	TRBJ2-5	TRBV6-1	TGTGCCAGCAGTGACAGGGGACTAGCGGGTGAGCAAGAGACCCAGTACTTC	CASSDRGLAGEQETQYF
TRBD1	TRBJ2-7	TRBV24-1	TGTGCCACCAGTGATATCACCGGGACAGGGGGGAGTAAGCAGTACTTC	CATSDITGTGGSKQYF
TRBD1	TRBJ1-6	TRBV4-1	TGCGCCAGCAGCCTTCGGGCGGGACAGTATAATTCACCCCTCCACTTT	CASSLRAGQYNSPLHF
TRBD2	TRBJ2-7	TRBV19	TGTGCCAGTAGCCCCGGGACTAGCTACTACGAGCAGTACTTC	CASSPGTSYYEQYF
-	TRBJ1-1	TRBV5-6	TGTGCCAGCAGCTTGGCAGGGGTGGATGAAGCTTTCTTT	CASSLAGVDEAFF
-	TRBJ1-1	TRBV5-1	TGCGCCAGCAGCTTGCTCCGGGGCACTGAAGCTTTCTTT	CASSLLRGTEAFF
-	TRBJ1-1	TRBV19	TGTGCCAGTAGTATGAGGAGAATTGACGAAGCTTTCTTT	CASSMRRIDEAFF
-	TRBJ2-7	TRBV11-2	TGTGCCAGCAGCATACGGGGGGAGCAGTACTTC	CASSIRGEQYF
TRBD1	TRBJ1-4	TRBV5-1	TGCGCCAGCAGCCCGACCTCTGGACAGGGTGAAAAACTGTTTTTT	CASSPTSGQGEKLFF
TRBD1	TRBJ1-2	TRBV7-2	TGTGCCAGCAGCTCGACAGGGGAGTATGGCTACACCTTC	CASSSTGEYGYTF
-	TRBJ1-2	TRBV6-5	TGTGCCAGCAGGGGGGGAGGTAACTATGGCTACACCTTC	CASRGGGNYGYTF
TRBD1	TRBJ1-1	TRBV7-9	TGTGCCAGCAGCTTAAACGGACAGGGAAGCACTGAAGCTTTCTTT	CASSLNGQGSTEAFF
-	TRBJ2-7	TRBV27	TGTGCCACCCGCATTGGGGCGGGAATAGGTAGCGAGCAGTACTTC	CATRIGAGIGSEQYF
-	TRBJ1-1	TRBV19	TGTGCCAGTAGTATCCCCATAGGGAGGATGAACACTGAAGCTTTCTTT	CASSIPIGRMNTEAFF
-	TRBJ2-1	TRBV5-6	TGTGCCAGCAGCCTCCGCGCGAGGGAGCAGTTCTTC	CASSLRAREQFF
TRBD2	TRBJ2-1	TRBV7-9	TGTGCCAGCAGCTTAGCTCTAGCGGGAGGGAATGAGCAGTTCTTC	CASSLALAGGNEQFF
-	TRBJ1-2	TRBV2	TGTGCCAGCAGTGGAGTGAGGGATGGCTACACCTTC	CASSGVRDGYTF
TRBD1	TRBJ1-3	TRBV28	TGTGCCAGCAGGCTCACAGGGGGCCAGGTATACACCATATATTTT	CASRLTGGQVYTIYF
-	TRBJ1-1	TRBV7-9	TGTGCCAGCAGCTTAGCGCAAGGGGCGGCGCCTACTTTCTTT	CASSLAQGAAPTFF
-	TRBJ1-1	TRBV12-3/TRBV12-4	TGTGCCAGCAGTTTAGACGGGAACACTGAAGCTTTCTTT	CASSLDGNTEAFF